The 25 T cell receptor beta chains below were found in one sample sequenced in a study of tumor and adjacent non-tumor tissue in lung cancer. RNA was extracted from bulk tissue without any cell sorting. Distant lung tissue was collected more than 3 cm away from the tumor edge. A modified ARM-PCR protocol with three rounds of nested PCR amplified TCRbeta. TCRdb passed the multiplex PCR reads through MiXCR, listing each CDR3 protein once. The table records approximately 62,000 distinct CDR3 sequences, more than 55% of them present only once. Sequenced input: distant non-tumor lung tissue. All receptors derive from a man between 70 and 80 years old with non-small cell lung cancer.

With regard to this clonotype: The germline gene is not matched at one end of the junction; a read error may be the cause. The chain employs TRBV28 and TRBJ1-5, with a possible D match to TRBD1 (6 bases). The length of the CDR3 is 16 residues. CDR1 is MDHEN, CDR2 SYDVKM, per germline. CDR3: CARSQLARQANQPQHF. The CDR3 DNA is TGTGCCCGCAGTCAACTAGCTCGACAGGCCAATCAGCCCCAGCATTTT.

This clonotype was seen a handful of times. A read error may explain this, as a much larger clone is one base away. The V gene is TRBV29-1, the J gene TRBJ2-1; D unclear. V was clipped by 6 bases and J by 6 bases, with 9 bases between them. The germline CDR1 and CDR2 sequences are SQVTM and ANQGSEA. This CDR3 has 11 amino acids. In DNA form, the CDR3 reads TGCAGCGTAGAGGTCCCCAATGAGCAGTTCTTC. Translated: CSVEVPNEQFF.

Comments on this clonotype: One end of the junction varies from germline; a read error may be responsible. The chain recombines TRBV11-2 with TRBJ1-5; D gene uncertain. Germline values: CDR1 SGHAT, CDR2 FQNNGV. The CDR3 consists of 16 residues. CDR3 residues: CVSSLKIDDSNQPQHF. In nucleotides, the CDR3 is TGTGTCAGCAGCTTAAAGATTGACGATAGCAATCAGCCCCAGCATTTT.

The gene calls are TRBV30 and TRBJ2-3; the match to TRBD2 covers 9 bases. Germline V lookup: CDR1 GTSNPN, CDR2 SVGIG (reference sequence). The CDR3 runs 15 residues. The V and J ends lost 1 base and 5 bases, in that order; junction bases with no gene match: 7. CDR3 in amino acids: CAWSAGRGGGDTQYF. CDR3 sequence (DNA): TGTGCCTGGAGTGCCGGGCGGGGGGGCGGAGATACGCAGTATTTT.

Concerning this clonotype: This may be a read error, as it is one base from a much larger clone. The CDR3 spells CASTPLMTGLRNTIYF. The CDR3 coding sequence is TGTGCCAGCACTCCTCTCATGACAGGGTTAAGAAACACCATATATTTT. This sequence joins TRBV28 and TRBJ1-3; TRBD1 agrees at 7 bases. V lost 7 bases and J lost 5; bases outside the gene matches: 14. This CDR3 has 16 residues. In germline, CDR1 is MDHEN, CDR2 SYDVKM.

The V gene is TRBV29-1, the J gene TRBJ1-1, with D perhaps matching TRBD1 (6 bases). Deletions cut 4 bases from V and 4 bases from J, with 13 bases between. Germline values: CDR1 SQVTM, CDR2 ANQGSEA. The CDR3 is 13 residues long. CDR3 protein: CSVVGHSTTEAFF. The CDR3, as DNA: TGCAGCGTTGTGGGACACTCGACCACTGAAGCTTTCTTT.

Notes on this clonotype: Sequence at one end of the junction differs from germline and may be a read error. V gene TRBV28 combines with J gene TRBJ2-7; 8 nucleotides line up with TRBD1. In germline, CDR1 is MDHEN, CDR2 SYDVKM. The CDR3 is made up of 14 amino acids. The CDR3 DNA reads as TGTGCCAGCAGTTGGGACAGGACGTTCTACGAGCATTACTTC. This sequence encodes CASSWDRTFYEHYF.

As for this clonotype: One base away lies a much larger clone, so this may be a sequencing read error. The CDR3 DNA reads TGTGCCGGCAGTTCCACAGGGCTAGGTCCAGAGACCCAGTACTTC. Protein: CAGSSTGLGPETQYF. V is TRBV28 and J is TRBJ2-5; a weak D match, TRBD1 (6 bases). Germline CDR1 reads MDHEN; CDR2 reads SYDVKM. The CDR3 runs to 15 residues.

This sequence joins TRBV24-1 and TRBJ2-5; D possibly corresponds to TRBD1 (6 bases). The CDR3 totals 15 residues. V lost 3 bases to trimming and J lost 2 bases, with 12 bases between them. The germline CDR1 and CDR2 sequences are KGHDR and SFDVKD. The CDR3 loop is CATSDPGHPQETQYF. CDR3 nucleotides: TGTGCCACCAGTGATCCGGGACACCCACAAGAGACCCAGTACTTC.

This clonotype was recorded at least ten times. This chain uses TRBV29-1 with TRBJ2-5; D is undetermined. CDR1 is SQVTM and CDR2 is ANQGSEA in the germline V gene. The CDR3 is 11 amino acids. Trimming cost V 6 bases and J 5 bases, with 10 bases left between them. Written as DNA, the CDR3 is TGCAGCGTCTTAGGTGGGGAGACCCAGTACTTC. Translating it yields CSVLGGETQYF.

This clonotype turned up a few times. V gene TRBV20-1 combines with J gene TRBJ2-2; the D is unclear. The CDR3 is 15 amino acids. Trimming pared 2 bases from V and 0 bases from J, leaving 10 bases between. The germline V gene encodes CDR1 DFQATT and CDR2 SNEGSKA (reference sequence). The chain's CDR3 is CSARSGVANTGELFF. CDR3 nucleotide sequence: TGCAGTGCTAGAAGTGGGGTAGCGAACACCGGGGAGCTGTTTTTT.

Comment on this clonotype: This clone may be a read error of a much larger clone one base away. This chain connects TRBV6-5 to TRBJ1-2, with 7 bases that match TRBD1. Trimming took 7 bases from V and 8 from J; bases not matched to a gene: 13. In germline, CDR1 is MNHEY, CDR2 SVGAGI. The CDR3 sequence is 14 residues long. CDR3 coding DNA: TGTGCCAGCAAGTCCAGACAGGGTACGGTGGGCTACACCTTC. Residues: CASKSRQGTVGYTF.

Of note for this clonotype: The junction and the germline gene differ at one end; a read error may be behind it. The rearrangement joins TRBV5-4 to TRBJ2-7; D is possibly TRBD1 (5 bases). CDR3 length equals 14 residues. Germline V gene lookup returns CDR1 SGHNT and CDR2 YYREEE (reference sequence). CDR3 nucleotide sequence: TGTGCCAACAGCCTGAATCGGACACCCTACGAGCAGTACTTC. Translated: CANSLNRTPYEQYF.

CDR3 protein: CASGARGAVYNEQFF. The CDR3 coding sequence is TGTGCCAGCGGAGCAAGGGGGGCCGTCTACAATGAGCAGTTCTTC. The chain employs TRBV2 and TRBJ2-1; TRBD1 or TRBD2 may be the D gene (6 bases each). The CDR3 spans 15 residues. In germline, CDR1 is SNHLY, CDR2 FYNNEI. Deletions cut 8 bases from V and 3 bases from J, with 17 bases between.

Of note for this clonotype: One end of the junction does not line up with germline, which may come from a read error. V is TRBV6-5 and J is TRBJ2-3; 12 nucleotides agree with TRBD2. Germline-derived CDR1 and CDR2 are MNHEY and SVGAGI. The CDR3 is 15 residues long. CDR3: CASSRTSGRTDMQYF. The CDR3 coding sequence is TGTGCCAGCAGCCGAACTAGCGGGAGGACAGATATGCAGTATTTT.

Regarding this clonotype: A much larger clonotype is one base distant, so this may be a read error. The chain is built from TRBV5-4 and TRBJ2-1; D might be TRBD2 (5 bases). The CDR3 extends over 12 amino acids. Germline assignment: CDR1 SGHNT and CDR2 YYREEE (reference sequence). The CDR3 spells CASSLTGNEQLF. Written as DNA, the CDR3 is TGTGCCAGCAGCTTGACGGGGAATGAGCAGCTCTTC. Looking up the rest from reference TRBV5-4 and TRBJ2-1 gives the full variable domain: ETGVTQSPTHLIKTRGQQVTLRCSSQSGHNTVSWYQQALGQGPQFIFQYYREEENGRGNFPPRFSGLQFPNYSSELNVNALELDDSALYLCASSLTGNEQLFGPGTRLTVL.

As for this clonotype: A junction end diverges from the germline sequence, so it may reflect a read error. This sequence joins TRBV10-3 and TRBJ2-7, with D possibly matching TRBD2 (5 bases). The CDR3 spans 11 residues. Germline V gene data show CDR1 as ENHRY and CDR2 as SYGVKD. The CDR3 DNA is TGTGTCATCATGGAGGATCGGGATCAGTACTTC. Protein product: CVIMEDRDQYF.

Note on this clonotype: The junction differs from germline at one of its ends, possibly a read error. The V and J genes are TRBV10-3 and TRBJ1-1, with TRBD1 identical over 7 bases. In germline, CDR1 is ENHRY, CDR2 SYGVKD. The CDR3 has 16 amino acids. The CDR3 bases are TGTACCATCAGCGCCATTTTAGGGGGCGTTGACACTGAGGCTTTCTTT. This encodes CTISAILGGVDTEAFF.

Worth noting for this clonotype: A much larger clone lies one base from this, so it may be a read error. The CDR3 nucleotides read TGCGCCAGCAGGGATGGACAGGGTCGTATCGGGGAGCTGTCTTTT. It translates to CASRDGQGRIGELSF. J is TRBJ2-2 and V is TRBV5-1, with 8 bases identical to TRBD1. The germline V gene encodes CDR1 SGHRS and CDR2 YFSETQ. This CDR3 is built from 15 residues.

Of note for this clonotype: An end of the junction differs from the germline gene, which may be a read error. The genes are TRBV6-2 or TRBV6-3 and TRBJ1-1; D not resolved. The germline gives CDR1 MNHEY, CDR2 SVGEGT. This CDR3 comprises 14 residues. The CDR3 DNA reads TGTGCAAGCAGTTACAAGGGTGCGGACGCTGAAGCTTTCTTT. It specifies CASSYKGADAEAFF.

This clonotype was detected a few times. The chain has TRBV4-1 and TRBJ2-4, with D possibly being TRBD2 (5 bases). Germline CDR1 and CDR2: MGHRA and YSYEKL. The CDR3 totals 16 residues. Trimming pared 0 bases from V and 5 bases from J, leaving 14 bases between. The DNA of the CDR3 is TGCGCCAGCAGCCAAGATCCGCAGGAGGCCCAAAACATTCAGTACTTC. Translating gives CASSQDPQEAQNIQYF.

This clonotype was detected a few times. V and J are TRBV20-1 and TRBJ2-3, with D unclear. Germline V gene data show CDR1 as DFQATT and CDR2 as SNEGSKA (reference sequence). V was pared by 5 bases and J by 3 bases, with 18 bases between. The CDR3 is 15 residues long. CDR3 region: CSAPRPRSPTDTQYF. In DNA form, the CDR3 reads TGCAGTGCTCCGAGACCCAGAAGTCCGACAGATACGCAGTATTTT.

The chain recombines TRBV11-2 with TRBJ2-7; D unclear. This CDR3 contains 14 residues. Germline V CDR1 and CDR2: SGHAT, FQNNGV. Trimming stripped 5 bases from V and 5 bases from J, with 16 bases between. CDR3 sequence reads: CASSHLTVRNEQYF. The CDR3, as DNA: TGTGCCAGCAGCCATCTTACAGTAAGAAACGAGCAGTACTTC.

This clonotype was counted a few times. The V call is TRBV20-1, the J call TRBJ2-7; possible D gene TRBD1, 6 bases. The V gene's germline CDR1 is DFQATT and CDR2 SNEGSKA (reference sequence). The CDR3 extends over 15 amino acids. Trimming pared 5 bases from V and 0 bases from J, leaving 17 bases between. The CDR3 loop is CSAPSRGSGSYEQYF. For the CDR3, the DNA is TGCAGTGCTCCCAGCAGGGGTTCGGGCTCCTACGAGCAGTACTTC.

About this clonotype: A much larger clone is a single base away; this may be a read error. This chain uses TRBV11-2 with TRBJ2-7; D may be TRBD2 (5 bases). The CDR3 spans 16 residues. Germline CDR1 reads SGHAT; CDR2 reads FQNNGV. In DNA, the CDR3 is TGTGCCAGCAGCAGTCACCGTACAAGGGCCGACGGGGAGCAGTGCTTC. Amino acids: CASSSHRTRADGEQCF.